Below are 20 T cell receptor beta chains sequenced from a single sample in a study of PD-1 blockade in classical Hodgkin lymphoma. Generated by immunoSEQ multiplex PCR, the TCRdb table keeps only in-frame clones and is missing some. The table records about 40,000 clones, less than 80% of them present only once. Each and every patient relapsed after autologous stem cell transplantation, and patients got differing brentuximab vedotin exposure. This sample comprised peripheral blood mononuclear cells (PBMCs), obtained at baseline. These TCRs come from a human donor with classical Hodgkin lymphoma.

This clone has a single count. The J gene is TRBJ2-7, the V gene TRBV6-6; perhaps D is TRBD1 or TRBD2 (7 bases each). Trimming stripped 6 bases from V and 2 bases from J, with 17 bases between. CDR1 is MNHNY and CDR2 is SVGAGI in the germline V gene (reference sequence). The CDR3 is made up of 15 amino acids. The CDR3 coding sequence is TGTGCCAGCAGCTCCGACAGGGACTACCCCTACGAGCAGTACTTC. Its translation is CASSSDRDYPYEQYF.

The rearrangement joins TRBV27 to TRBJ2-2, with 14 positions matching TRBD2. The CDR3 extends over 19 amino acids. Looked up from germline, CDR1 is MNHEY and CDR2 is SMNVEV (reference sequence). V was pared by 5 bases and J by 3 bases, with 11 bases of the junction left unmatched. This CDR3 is CASSPLETSGRAHTGELFF. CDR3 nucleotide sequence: TGTGCCAGCAGTCCTCTTGAGACTAGCGGGAGGGCCCACACCGGGGAGCTGTTTTTT.

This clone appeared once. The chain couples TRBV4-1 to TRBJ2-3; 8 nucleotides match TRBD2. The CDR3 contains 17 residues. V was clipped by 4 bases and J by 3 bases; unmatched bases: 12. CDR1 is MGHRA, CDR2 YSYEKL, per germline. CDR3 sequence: CASSPRGTRGPTDTQYF. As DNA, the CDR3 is TGCGCCAGCAGCCCCCGGGGGACTAGGGGTCCGACAGATACGCAGTATTTT.

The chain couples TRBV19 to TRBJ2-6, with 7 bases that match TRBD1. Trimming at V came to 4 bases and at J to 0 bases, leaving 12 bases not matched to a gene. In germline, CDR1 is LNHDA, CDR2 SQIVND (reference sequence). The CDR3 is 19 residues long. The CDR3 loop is CASSKEDRQFTSGANVLTF. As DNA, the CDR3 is TGTGCCAGTAGTAAAGAGGACAGGCAGTTCACCTCTGGGGCCAACGTCCTGACTTTC.

CDR3 nucleotides: TGTGCCAGCAGTCAGAATCCTGGGGTCCAGCCCCAGCATTTT. Translation gives CASSQNPGVQPQHF. The chain recombines TRBV6-1 with TRBJ1-5; D ambiguous. Between the trimmed V and J ends, which lost 5 bases and 7 bases, there was a span of 15 bases. The germline V gene has CDR1 MNHNS and CDR2 SASEGT. The CDR3 is made up of 14 amino acids.

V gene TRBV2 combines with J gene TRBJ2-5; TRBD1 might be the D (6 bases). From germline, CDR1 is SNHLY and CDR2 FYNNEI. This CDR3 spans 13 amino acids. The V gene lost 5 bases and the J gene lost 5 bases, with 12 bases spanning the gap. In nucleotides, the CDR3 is TGTGCCAGCAGTCTACAGGGTTCGGAGACCCAGTACTTC. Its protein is CASSLQGSETQYF.

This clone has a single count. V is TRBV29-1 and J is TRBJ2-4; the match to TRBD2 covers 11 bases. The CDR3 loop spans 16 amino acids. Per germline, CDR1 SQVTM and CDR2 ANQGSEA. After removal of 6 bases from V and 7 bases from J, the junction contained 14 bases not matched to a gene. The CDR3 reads CSVRPGTSGIGNIQYF. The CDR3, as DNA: TGCAGCGTGCGGCCGGGGACTAGCGGAATAGGGAACATTCAGTACTTC.

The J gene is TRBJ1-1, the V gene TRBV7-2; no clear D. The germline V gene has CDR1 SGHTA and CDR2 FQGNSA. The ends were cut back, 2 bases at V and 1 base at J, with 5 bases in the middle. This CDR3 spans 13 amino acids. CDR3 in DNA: TGTGCCAGCAGCTTATACTCGAACACTGAAGCTTTCTTT. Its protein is CASSLYSNTEAFF.

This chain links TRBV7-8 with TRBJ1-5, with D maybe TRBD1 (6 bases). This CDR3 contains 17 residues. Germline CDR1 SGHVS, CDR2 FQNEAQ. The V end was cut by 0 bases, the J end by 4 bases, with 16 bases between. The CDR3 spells CASSLARLGARNQPQHF. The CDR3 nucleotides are TGTGCCAGCAGCTTAGCCCGTTTGGGGGCGCGTAATCAGCCCCAGCATTTT.

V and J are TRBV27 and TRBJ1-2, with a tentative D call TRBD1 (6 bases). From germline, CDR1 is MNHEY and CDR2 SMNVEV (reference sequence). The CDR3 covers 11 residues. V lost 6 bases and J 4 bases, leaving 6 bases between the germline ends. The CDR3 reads CASRQGYGYTF. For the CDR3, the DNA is TGTGCCAGCAGACAGGGCTATGGCTACACCTTC.

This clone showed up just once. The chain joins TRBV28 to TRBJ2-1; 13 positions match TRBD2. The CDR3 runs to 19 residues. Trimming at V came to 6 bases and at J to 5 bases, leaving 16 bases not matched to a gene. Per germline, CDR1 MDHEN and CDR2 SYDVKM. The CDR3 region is CASSRGIWTSGSTDNEQFF. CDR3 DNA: TGTGCCAGCAGCAGAGGCATCTGGACTAGCGGGAGTACCGACAATGAGCAGTTCTTC.

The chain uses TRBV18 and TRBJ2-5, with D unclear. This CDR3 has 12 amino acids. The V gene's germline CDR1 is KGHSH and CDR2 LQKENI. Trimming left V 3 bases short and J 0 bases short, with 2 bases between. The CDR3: CASSPDQETQYF. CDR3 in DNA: TGTGCCAGCTCACCGGACCAAGAGACCCAGTACTTC.

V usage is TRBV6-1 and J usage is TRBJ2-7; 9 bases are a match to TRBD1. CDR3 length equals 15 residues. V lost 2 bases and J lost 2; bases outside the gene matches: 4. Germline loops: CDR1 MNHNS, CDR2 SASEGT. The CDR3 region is CASSEMGQGTYEQYF. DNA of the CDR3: TGTGCCAGCAGTGAAATGGGACAGGGAACCTACGAGCAGTACTTC.

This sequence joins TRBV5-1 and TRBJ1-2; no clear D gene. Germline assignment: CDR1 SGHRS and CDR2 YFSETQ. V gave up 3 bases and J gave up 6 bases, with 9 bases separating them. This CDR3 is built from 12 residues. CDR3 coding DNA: TGCGCCAGCAGCTCCACGGTGGATGGCTACACCTTC. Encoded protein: CASSSTVDGYTF. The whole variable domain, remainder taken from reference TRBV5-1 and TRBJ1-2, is KAGVTQTPRYLIKTRGQQVTLSCSPISGHRSVSWYQQTPGQGLQFLFEYFSETQRNKGNFPGRFSGRQFSNSRSEMNVSTLELGDSALYLCASSSTVDGYTFGSGTRLTVV.

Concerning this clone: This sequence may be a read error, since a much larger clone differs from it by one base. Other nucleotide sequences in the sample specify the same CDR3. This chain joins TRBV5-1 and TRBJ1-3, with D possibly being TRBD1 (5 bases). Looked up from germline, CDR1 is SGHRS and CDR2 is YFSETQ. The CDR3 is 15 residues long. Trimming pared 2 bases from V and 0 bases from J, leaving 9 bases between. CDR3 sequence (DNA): TGCGCCAGCAGCTTACAGGCGTTCTCTGGAAACACCATATATTTT. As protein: CASSLQAFSGNTIYF.

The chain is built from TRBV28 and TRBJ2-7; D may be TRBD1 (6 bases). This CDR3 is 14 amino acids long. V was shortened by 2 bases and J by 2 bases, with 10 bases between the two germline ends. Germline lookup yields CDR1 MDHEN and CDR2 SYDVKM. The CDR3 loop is CASSLQGSAYEQYF. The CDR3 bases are TGTGCCAGCAGTTTACAGGGGTCGGCCTACGAGCAGTACTTC.

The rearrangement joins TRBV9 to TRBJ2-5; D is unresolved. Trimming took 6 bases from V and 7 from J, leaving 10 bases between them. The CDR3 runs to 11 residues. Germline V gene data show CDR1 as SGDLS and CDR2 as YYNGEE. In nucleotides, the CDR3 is TGTGCCAGCACTAAACCAGGGACCCAGTACTTC. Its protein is CASTKPGTQYF.

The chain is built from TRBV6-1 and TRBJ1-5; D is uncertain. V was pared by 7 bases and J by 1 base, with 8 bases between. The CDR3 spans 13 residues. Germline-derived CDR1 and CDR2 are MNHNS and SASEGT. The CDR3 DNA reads TGTGCCAGCACGTACGGAAGCAATCAGCCCCAGCATTTT. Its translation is CASTYGSNQPQHF.

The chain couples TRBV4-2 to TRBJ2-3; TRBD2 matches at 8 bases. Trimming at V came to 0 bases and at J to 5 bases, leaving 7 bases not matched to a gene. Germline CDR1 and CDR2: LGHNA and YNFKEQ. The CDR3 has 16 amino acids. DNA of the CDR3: TGTGCCAGCAGCCAAGATAGGGCGGGAGGTAAAGATACGCAGTATTTT. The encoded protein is CASSQDRAGGKDTQYF.

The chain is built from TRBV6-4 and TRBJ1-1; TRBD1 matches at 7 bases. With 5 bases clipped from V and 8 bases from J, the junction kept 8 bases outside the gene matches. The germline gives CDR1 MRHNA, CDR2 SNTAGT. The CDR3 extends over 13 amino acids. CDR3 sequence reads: CASSYSGGTEAFF. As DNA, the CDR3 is TGTGCCAGCAGTTATTCAGGGGGGACAGAAGCTTTCTTT.